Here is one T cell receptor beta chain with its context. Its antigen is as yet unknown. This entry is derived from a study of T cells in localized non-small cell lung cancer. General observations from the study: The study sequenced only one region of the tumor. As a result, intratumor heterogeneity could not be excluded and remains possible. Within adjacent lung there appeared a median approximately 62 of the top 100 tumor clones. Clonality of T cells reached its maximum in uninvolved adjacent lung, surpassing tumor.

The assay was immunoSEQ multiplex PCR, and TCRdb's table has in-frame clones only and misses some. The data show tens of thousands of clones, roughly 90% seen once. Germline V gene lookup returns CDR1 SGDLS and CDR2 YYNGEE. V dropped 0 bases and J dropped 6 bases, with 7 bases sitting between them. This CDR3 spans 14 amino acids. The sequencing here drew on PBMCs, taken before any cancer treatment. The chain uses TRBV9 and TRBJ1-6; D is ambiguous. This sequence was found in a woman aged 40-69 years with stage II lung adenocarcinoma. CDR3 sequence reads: CASSVGEANSPLHF. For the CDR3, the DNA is TGTGCCAGCAGCGTAGGGGAAGCTAATTCACCCCTCCACTTT. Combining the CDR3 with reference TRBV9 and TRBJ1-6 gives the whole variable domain DSGVTQTPKHLITATGQRVTLRCSPRSGDLSVYWYQQSLDQGLQFLIQYYNGEERAKGNILERFSAQQFPDLHSELNLSSLELGDSALYFCASSVGEANSPLHFGNGTRLTVT.